This T cell receptor beta chain was sequenced for a study of blood T cells in healthy people across ages. Overall study results and limits: Naive CD4+ cell counts and diversity both ran higher in long-lived than in aged donors. From one million sequenced T cells, diversity estimates were lower bounds.

With regard to this clonotype: Its antigen is still unknown.

Through a sample-barcoded 5' primer and a J-beta primer mix, a second PCR was run for roughly 6 to 12 cycles. TCRdb re-called the 5' RACE reads with MiXCR, one entry per CDR3 protein. This sample has some 550,000 distinct CDR3 sequences; around half occur once, and the top ten carry approximately 25%. CDR3 length equals 12 residues. In germline, CDR1 is DFQATT, CDR2 SNEGSKA (reference sequence). The ends lost 3 bases at V and 7 bases at J; junction bases unmatched: 2. J is TRBJ1-2 and V is TRBV20-1, with 10 bases aligning to TRBD1. Sequenced: blood. The receptor was isolated from an elderly man in good health. The CDR3, as DNA: TGCAGTGCTAGCAGACAGGGGGCTGGCTACACCTTC. Protein product: CSASRQGAGYTF.